These 19 T cell receptor beta chains came from one sample sequenced in a study of cytomegalovirus exposure and HLA in healthy donors. This PCR relied on a set of 60 Vbeta primers and 13 Jbeta primers. Sequencing used immunoSEQ multiplex PCR; TCRdb keeps in-frame clones, though not all of them. The sample lists around 100,000 clones, about three fifths seen once, with about 4.3% in the top ten. The source material was PBMCs. These receptor sequences come from a human donor in good health.

This clone was recorded a few times. This chain joins TRBV16 and TRBJ1-5; D not resolved. Germline V gene sequence: CDR1 KGHSY, CDR2 FQNENV. V dropped 0 bases and J dropped 3 bases, with 3 bases sitting between them. This CDR3 spans 13 amino acids. The CDR3 is CASSQSLNQPQHF. The CDR3 DNA reads as TGTGCCAGCAGCCAATCTCTCAATCAGCCCCAGCATTTT.

As DNA, the CDR3 is TGCGCCAGCAGCTTGGATCCGGGGTCCTGGGACGAGCAGTACTTC. Its translation is CASSLDPGSWDEQYF. This chain uses TRBV5-1 with TRBJ2-7; TRBD2 is a possible D gene (5 bases). V lost 0 bases, J lost 5 bases, and 15 bases lay in between. CDR1 is SGHRS and CDR2 is YFSETQ in the germline V gene. CDR3 size: 15 residues.

The genes are TRBV4-1 and TRBJ1-4; 11 bases fit TRBD1. This CDR3 is 19 amino acids long. Germline V lookup: CDR1 MGHRA, CDR2 YSYEKL. J lost 3 bases, V lost 0 bases, and 9 bases had no gene match. The DNA for the CDR3 is TGCGCCAGCAGCCAAGATTGGGACAGGGGGGATGTGGCTAATGAAAAACTGTTTTTT. Translating gives CASSQDWDRGDVANEKLFF.

The chain links TRBV19 to TRBJ2-7; 9 bases agree with TRBD1. Germline V gene sequence: CDR1 LNHDA, CDR2 SQIVND (reference sequence). The CDR3 runs 14 residues. Germline trimming cut 8 bases from V and 4 bases from J; bases unmatched to any gene: 9. The CDR3 DNA reads TGTGCCAGTTCTGCCGGGACAGGGTATTACGAGCAGTACTTC. The encoded protein is CASSAGTGYYEQYF.

The CDR3 reads CAWSGPGLLVLEAFF. The CDR3 DNA sequence: TGTGCCTGGAGCGGTCCAGGTCTGTTGGTGCTGGAAGCTTTCTTT. The chain has TRBV30 and TRBJ1-1; no clear D gene. The CDR3 runs 15 residues. Germline V gives CDR1 GTSNPN, CDR2 SVGIG (reference sequence). V was clipped by 3 bases and J by 8 bases, with 22 bases between them. Looking up the rest from reference TRBV30 and TRBJ1-1 gives the full variable domain: SQTIHQWPATLVQPVGSPLSLECTVEGTSNPNLYWYRQAAGRGLQLLFYSVGIGQISSEVPQNLSASRPQDRQFILSSKKLLLSDSGFYLCAWSGPGLLVLEAFFGQGTRLTVV.

The CDR3 region is CASSQDLAPRETQYF. The CDR3, as DNA: TGTGCCAGCAGCCAAGATCTAGCACCGAGGGAGACCCAGTACTTC. V usage is TRBV4-2 and J usage is TRBJ2-5, with a weak D call TRBD2 (5 bases). V lost 0 bases and J 5 bases, leaving 13 bases between the germline ends. This CDR3 spans 15 amino acids. Germline lookup yields CDR1 LGHNA and CDR2 YNFKEQ.

This chain links TRBV18 with TRBJ2-7, with 11 bases matching TRBD2. Germline-derived CDR1 and CDR2 are KGHSH and LQKENI. The CDR3 contains 15 residues. The V segment lost 3 bases and the J segment 6 bases; nucleotides outside the gene matches: 7. CDR3 sequence (DNA): TGTGCCAGCTCACCCCTGACTAGCGGGGCCCCCGAGCAGTACTTC. Translated, it gives CASSPLTSGAPEQYF.

In regard to this clone: Because the CDR3 is missing its conserved closing phenylalanine or tryptophan, this is likely a read error. The limits of the CDR3 on the DNA are not certain, so only TCRdb's listed CDR3 is given. The J gene is TRBJ2-3, the V gene TRBV28; the D call in the table, TRBD1, was not verified against the DNA. Counting both end residues, the CDR3 totals 10 amino acids. CDR1 MDHEN and CDR2 SYDVKM come from the germline V gene. The CDR3 reads CASSFPGQFS.

The chain couples TRBV19 to TRBJ2-7; 7 bases are a match to TRBD2. The germline V gene encodes CDR1 LNHDA and CDR2 SQIVND (reference sequence). J was trimmed by 4 bases and V by 5 bases; bases with no gene match: 8. The CDR3 extends over 14 amino acids. DNA of the CDR3: TGTGCCAGTAGTCCCGGGACTACGATATACGAGCAGTACTTC. It translates to CASSPGTTIYEQYF. Full variable domain (missing parts from reference TRBV19 and TRBJ2-7): DGGITQSPKYLFRKEGQNVTLSCEQNLNHDAMYWYRQDPGQGLRLIYYSQIVNDFQKGDIAEGYSVSREKKESFPLTVTSAQKNPTAFYLCASSPGTTIYEQYFGPGTRLTVT.

The V call is TRBV30, the J call TRBJ2-7, with 8 bases fitting TRBD2. CDR3 size: 14 residues. J was trimmed by 3 bases and V by 4 bases; bases with no gene match: 8. Germline loops: CDR1 GTSNPN, CDR2 SVGIG (reference sequence). The CDR3 bases are TGTGCCTGGACACGGCGGGAGGCCCTCTACGAGCAGTACTTC. Translation gives CAWTRREALYEQYF.

As regards this clone: The junction does not match germline at one end; this may be a read error. The rearrangement joins TRBV7-9 to TRBJ2-1, with a possible D match to TRBD2 (5 bases). Germline CDR1 and CDR2: SEHNR and FQNEAQ (reference sequence). The CDR3 is 12 amino acids. The chain's CDR3 is CASSLGVAGSLF. The CDR3 DNA reads TGTGCCAGCAGCTTAGGGGTGGCGGGTTCGCTCTTC.

This clone was seen a few times. The chain carries TRBV2 and TRBJ2-1; TRBD1 matches at 7 bases. The CDR3 runs 14 residues. With 4 bases clipped from V and 4 bases from J, the junction kept 4 bases outside the gene matches. CDR1 and CDR2 (germline): SNHLY, FYNNEI. The CDR3 protein is CASSGVGQYNEQFF. CDR3 DNA: TGTGCCAGCAGTGGTGTGGGACAGTACAATGAGCAGTTCTTC.

This clone was recorded a few times. V is TRBV30 and J is TRBJ1-5, with 7 bases aligning to TRBD1. This CDR3 has 14 amino acids. CDR1 is GTSNPN and CDR2 is SVGIG in the germline V gene (reference sequence). Trimming at V came to 1 base and at J to 3 bases, leaving 3 bases not matched to a gene. DNA of the CDR3: TGTGCCTGGAGTGGAGGGACAGTCAATCAGCCCCAGCATTTT. Translating gives CAWSGGTVNQPQHF.

The rearrangement joins TRBV6-1 to TRBJ1-2; TRBD1 matches at 9 bases. CDR3 size: 13 residues. CDR1 and CDR2 from the germline V gene are MNHNS and SASEGT. The V and J ends lost 7 bases and 6 bases, in that order; junction bases with no gene match: 6. CDR3 sequence: CASNPGTGHGYTF. CDR3 DNA sequence: TGTGCCAGCAATCCGGGGACAGGGCATGGCTACACCTTC.

The chain uses TRBV27 and TRBJ2-5; D might be TRBD1 (6 bases). Germline V gives CDR1 MNHEY, CDR2 SMNVEV (reference sequence). The CDR3 extends over 15 amino acids. The V end was cut by 2 bases, the J end by 3 bases, with 13 bases between. In DNA, the CDR3 is TGTGCCAGCAGTTTAGTCGGACAGCGCAAAGAGACCCAGTACTTC. Encoded protein: CASSLVGQRKETQYF.

This clone was counted once. The chain employs TRBV19 and TRBJ1-1; D not resolved. Trimming shortened V by 6 bases and J by 4 bases, and 9 bases separated the two germline ends. This CDR3 has 12 residues. Germline V gene data show CDR1 as LNHDA and CDR2 as SQIVND (reference sequence). The CDR3 sequence is CASRNSPTEAFF. DNA of the CDR3: TGTGCCAGTAGAAACTCCCCCACTGAAGCTTTCTTT. The variable domain in full, with the rest retrieved from reference TRBV19 and TRBJ1-1, is DGGITQSPKYLFRKEGQNVTLSCEQNLNHDAMYWYRQDPGQGLRLIYYSQIVNDFQKGDIAEGYSVSREKKESFPLTVTSAQKNPTAFYLCASRNSPTEAFFGQGTRLTVV.

The chain recombines TRBV4-1 with TRBJ2-5; D not certain. V was clipped by 0 bases and J by 2 bases, with 10 bases between them. Germline CDR1 and CDR2: MGHRA and YSYEKL. This CDR3 is 15 amino acids long. The CDR3 reads CASSQDGARQETQYF. The CDR3 DNA reads TGCGCCAGCAGCCAAGATGGCGCCAGGCAAGAGACCCAGTACTTC.

The chain combines TRBV11-1 with TRBJ1-1, with D possibly TRBD1 on 5 matching bases. Deletions cut 5 bases from V and 5 bases from J, with 18 bases between. This CDR3 spans 15 amino acids. Germline loops: CDR1 SGHAT, CDR2 FQDESV (reference sequence). This CDR3 is CASSEPGLGETEAFF. The CDR3 nucleotides are TGTGCCAGCAGCGAACCGGGACTAGGGGAAACTGAAGCTTTCTTT.

The V and J genes are TRBV10-1 and TRBJ2-1; 8 bases are a match to TRBD2. Looked up from germline, CDR1 is WNHNN and CDR2 is SYGVQD (reference sequence). The CDR3 contains 15 residues. V lost 2 bases to trimming and J lost 6 bases; unmatched junction nucleotides: 6. The DNA of the CDR3 is TGCGCCAGCAGTGAGCTAGCGGGCAATAGCAATGAGCAGTTCTTC. Its protein is CASSELAGNSNEQFF.